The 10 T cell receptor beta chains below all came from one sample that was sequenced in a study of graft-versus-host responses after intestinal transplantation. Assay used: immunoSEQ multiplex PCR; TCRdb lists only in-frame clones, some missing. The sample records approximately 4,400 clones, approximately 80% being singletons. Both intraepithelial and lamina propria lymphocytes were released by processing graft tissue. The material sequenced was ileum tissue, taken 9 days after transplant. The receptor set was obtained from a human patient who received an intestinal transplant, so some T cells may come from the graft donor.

The CDR3, as DNA: TGTGCCAGCAGTGGTAGTGGGAGCGGGTCAGATACGCAGTATTTT. This translates into CASSGSGSGSDTQYF. The chain carries TRBV6-4 and TRBJ2-3, with D possibly TRBD2 on 6 matching bases. Germline V lookup: CDR1 MRHNA, CDR2 SNTAGT. V was cut by 4 bases and J by 4 bases, with 15 bases left in between. The CDR3 consists of 15 residues.

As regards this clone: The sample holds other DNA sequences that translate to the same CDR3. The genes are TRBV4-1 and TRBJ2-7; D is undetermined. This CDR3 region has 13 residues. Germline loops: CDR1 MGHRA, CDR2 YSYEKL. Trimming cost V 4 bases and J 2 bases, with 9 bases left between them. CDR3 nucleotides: TGCGCCAGCAGCCTGCCAGGTGCCTACGAGCAGTACTTC. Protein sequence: CASSLPGAYEQYF.

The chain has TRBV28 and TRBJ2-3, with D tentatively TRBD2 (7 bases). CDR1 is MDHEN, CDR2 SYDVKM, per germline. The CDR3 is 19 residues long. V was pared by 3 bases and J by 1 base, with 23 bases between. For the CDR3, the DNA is TGTGCCAGCAGTTTCCCCAGGGGTGCGGGGCTAGCGGGCACAGATACGCAGTATTTT. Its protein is CASSFPRGAGLAGTDTQYF.

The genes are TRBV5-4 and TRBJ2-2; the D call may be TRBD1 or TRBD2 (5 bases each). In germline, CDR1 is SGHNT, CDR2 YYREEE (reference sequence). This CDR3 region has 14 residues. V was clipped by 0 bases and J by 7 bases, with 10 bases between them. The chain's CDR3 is CASSLERGNGELFF. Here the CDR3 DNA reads TGTGCCAGCAGCTTGGAACGGGGCAACGGGGAGCTGTTTTTT.

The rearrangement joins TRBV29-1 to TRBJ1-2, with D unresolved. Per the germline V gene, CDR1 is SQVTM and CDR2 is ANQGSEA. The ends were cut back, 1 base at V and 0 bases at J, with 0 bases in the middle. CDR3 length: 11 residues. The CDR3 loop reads CSVEANYGYTF. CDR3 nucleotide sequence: TGCAGCGTTGAAGCTAACTATGGCTACACCTTC.

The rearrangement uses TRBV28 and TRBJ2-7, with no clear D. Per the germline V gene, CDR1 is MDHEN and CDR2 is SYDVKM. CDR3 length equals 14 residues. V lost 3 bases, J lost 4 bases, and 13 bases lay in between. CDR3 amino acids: CASSLTLISYEQYF. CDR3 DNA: TGTGCCAGCAGTTTGACCTTGATCTCTTACGAGCAGTACTTC.

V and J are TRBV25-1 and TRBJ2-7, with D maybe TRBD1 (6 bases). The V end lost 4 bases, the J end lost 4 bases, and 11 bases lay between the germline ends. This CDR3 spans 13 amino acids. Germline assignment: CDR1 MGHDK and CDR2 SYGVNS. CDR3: CASSGIQGYEQYF. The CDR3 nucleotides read TGTGCCAGCAGTGGTATACAGGGTTACGAGCAGTACTTC.

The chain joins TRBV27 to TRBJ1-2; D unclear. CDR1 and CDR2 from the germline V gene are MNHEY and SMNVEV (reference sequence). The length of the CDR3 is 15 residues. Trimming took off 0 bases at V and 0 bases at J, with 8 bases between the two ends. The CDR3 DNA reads TGTGCCAGCAGTTTATCGCCGACACCTAACTATGGCTACACCTTC. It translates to CASSLSPTPNYGYTF.

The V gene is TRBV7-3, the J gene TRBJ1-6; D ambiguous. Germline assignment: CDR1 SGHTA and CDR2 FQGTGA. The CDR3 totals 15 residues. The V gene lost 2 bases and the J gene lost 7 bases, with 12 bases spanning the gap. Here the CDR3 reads CASSLLAGFNSPLHF. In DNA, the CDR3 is TGTGCCAGCAGCTTACTGGCAGGTTTCAATTCACCCCTCCACTTT.

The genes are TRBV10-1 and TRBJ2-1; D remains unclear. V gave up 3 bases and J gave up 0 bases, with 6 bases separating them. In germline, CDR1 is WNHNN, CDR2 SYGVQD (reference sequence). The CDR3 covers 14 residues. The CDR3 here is CASSDLSSYNEQFF. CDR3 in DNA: TGCGCCAGCAGTGACTTGAGCTCCTACAATGAGCAGTTCTTC.